Below are 9 T cell receptor beta chains sequenced from a single sample in a study of immune heterogeneity within non-small cell lung tumors. For the TCR beta CDR3, multiplex PCR with 32 V and 13 J primers performed the amplification. A single record per CDR3 protein comes from TCRdb applying MiXCR to the multiplex PCR reads. The table includes fewer than 11,000 distinct CDR3 sequences, about 30% detected once. Template input was genomic DNA from bulk tumor (600 ng per sample). Primary tumors were biopsied several times each, far apart, intraoperatively. Untreated, newly diagnosed non-small cell lung cancer patients underwent curative surgery. The sample was lung tumor tissue. The receptor source for this set is a woman in her fifties or sixties with non-small cell lung cancer.

This clonotype was found a few times. The CDR3 loop reads CASSERGLVRYEQYF. The DNA for the CDR3 is TGTGCCAGCAGTGAAAGGGGGCTAGTTAGATACGAGCAGTACTTC. The rearrangement links TRBV2 to TRBJ2-7; TRBD1 matches at 7 bases. The CDR3 extends over 15 amino acids. V gave up 2 bases and J gave up 4 bases; unmatched junction bases: 8. The germline gives CDR1 SNHLY, CDR2 FYNNEI.

This clonotype was recorded many times. This chain links TRBV20-1 with TRBJ1-5; D gene uncertain. V lost 5 bases and J lost 0, with 11 bases in between. The V gene's germline CDR1 is DFQATT and CDR2 SNEGSKA (reference sequence). The CDR3 is made up of 14 amino acids. In DNA, the CDR3 is TGCAGTGCTTTAAGGACGGATAGCAATCAGCCCCAGCATTTT. Amino acid sequence: CSALRTDSNQPQHF.

This clonotype was recorded a few times. The CDR3 DNA reads TGTGCCATCAGTGAGTCTGAAGGGGGCGATACGCAGTATTTT. Amino acids: CAISESEGGDTQYF. The rearrangement uses TRBV10-3 and TRBJ2-3; 7 nucleotides line up with TRBD1. The CDR3 consists of 14 residues. The junction had 3 bases not matched to a gene; V was cut back by 0 bases and J by 6 bases. Looked up from germline, CDR1 is ENHRY and CDR2 is SYGVKD.

The genes are TRBV6-2 or TRBV6-3 and TRBJ1-1; the D is unclear. V was clipped by 6 bases and J by 6 bases, with 11 bases between them. Germline CDR1 and CDR2: MNHEY and SVGEGT. The CDR3 contains 12 residues. CDR3 coding DNA: TGTGCCAGCAGCCATACGCCGGCTGAAGCTTTCTTT. This encodes CASSHTPAEAFF.

In this sample, this clonotype turned up many times. V and J are TRBV12-3 or TRBV12-4 and TRBJ2-1; D is undetermined. This CDR3 contains 13 residues. V gave up 4 bases and J gave up 0 bases, with 4 bases separating them. The CDR3 spells CASSWSSYNEQFF. The DNA of the CDR3 is TGTGCCAGCAGTTGGAGCTCCTACAATGAGCAGTTCTTC.

In its sample, this clonotype was seen many times. The chain links TRBV20-1 to TRBJ1-5, with D possibly matching TRBD1 (5 bases). This CDR3 is built from 13 residues. Germline V CDR1 and CDR2: DFQATT, SNEGSKA (reference sequence). The V gene lost 0 bases and the J gene lost 5 bases, with 8 bases spanning the gap. The CDR3 DNA reads as TGCAGTGCTAGAGACAGGGCGGATCAGCCCCAGCATTTT. Encoded protein: CSARDRADQPQHF.

This clonotype appeared many times. The chain joins TRBV6-1 to TRBJ2-2; D remains ambiguous. Germline CDR1 and CDR2: MNHNS and SASEGT. Trimming shortened V by 4 bases and J by 7 bases, and 10 bases separated the two germline ends. CDR3 length: 13 residues. The CDR3 sequence: CASSVYGGGELFF. The CDR3 nucleotides read TGTGCCAGCAGTGTATACGGTGGCGGGGAGCTGTTTTTT.

This clonotype showed up many times. The CDR3 DNA is TGCAGTGCTAGAGATTTTCCGGAGACAGGGGGTTTTACAGATACGCAGTATTTT. Its translation is CSARDFPETGGFTDTQYF. V is TRBV20-1 and J is TRBJ2-3, with TRBD1 matching over 9 bases. Germline loops: CDR1 DFQATT, CDR2 SNEGSKA (reference sequence). V lost 0 bases to trimming and J lost 3 bases; unmatched junction nucleotides: 13. The CDR3 runs 18 residues.

This clonotype was seen at least ten times. The chain joins TRBV19 to TRBJ1-3; 11 nucleotides agree with TRBD1. This CDR3 is 16 amino acids long. The V gene's germline CDR1 is LNHDA and CDR2 SQIVND (reference sequence). Trimming removed 3 bases from V and 2 bases from J; junction bases left unmatched: 3. For the CDR3, the DNA is TGTGCCAGTAGTATTTGGACAGGGGGCCCTGGAAACACCATATATTTT. It codes for CASSIWTGGPGNTIYF.